This is a list of T cell receptor beta chains from one sample in a study of identical twins. From the 5' RACE reads, TCRdb called clonotypes with MiXCR, one entry per CDR3 protein. The sample lists about 200,000 distinct CDR3 sequences; about a tenth were seen once. Sequencing used memory (CD45RO+) T cells sorted from blood. The receptors originated from a woman aged 18 to 35 in good health. Both conserved end residues are part of each CDR3. Each record gives: J gene, clone size, V gene, D gene, CDR3 DNA, CDR3 protein. D genes are given only for firm matches. Only some rows state a clone size, as once, few, many or a class for expanded clones.

J: TRBJ2-5; size: many; V: TRBV13; D: NA; DNA: TGTGCCAGCAGCTTACCGGGGCGAGAGACCCAGTACTTC; CDR3: CASSLPGRETQYF
J: TRBJ1-2; size: NA; V: TRBV6-6; D: NA; DNA: TGTGCCAGCAGTTATTTAGGGGCACGCGGCTACACCTTC; CDR3: CASSYLGARGYTF
J: TRBJ2-5; size: NA; V: TRBV7-2; D: NA; DNA: TGTGCCAGCAGCGGCCTACAACGGAGGGAGACCCAGTACTTC; CDR3: CASSGLQRRETQYF
J: TRBJ2-7; size: many; V: TRBV12-3/TRBV12-4; D: TRBD1; DNA: TGTGCCAGCAGTTTAGGATCGGGGACAGGGAAGTACGAGCAGTACTTC; CDR3: CASSLGSGTGKYEQYF
J: TRBJ1-2; size: NA; V: TRBV6-1; D: NA; DNA: TGTGCCAGCACCCTCATTGGAGGGAGCTATGGCTACACCTTC; CDR3: CASTLIGGSYGYTF
J: TRBJ2-7; size: NA; V: TRBV5-1; D: TRBD2; DNA: TGCGCCAGCAGCTTGCTGACTAGCGGGGGAGAAGAGCAGTACTTC; CDR3: CASSLLTSGGEEQYF
J: TRBJ2-1; size: NA; V: TRBV5-1; D: TRBD1; DNA: TGCGCCAGCAGCTTGGACGGGGACAGGGACCCGGGTGAGCAGTTCTTC; CDR3: CASSLDGDRDPGEQFF
J: TRBJ1-1; size: NA; V: TRBV7-9; D: NA; DNA: TGTGCCAGCAACGAGCGACTGAACACTGAAGCTTTCTTT; CDR3: CASNERLNTEAFF
J: TRBJ2-2; size: NA; V: TRBV5-6; D: NA; DNA: TGTGCCACCAATAGGGGAACCGGGGAGCTGTTTTTT; CDR3: CATNRGTGELFF
J: TRBJ2-2; size: few; V: TRBV9; D: NA; DNA: TGTGCCAGCAGCGTAGCTCGGCCCGGGGAGCTGTTTTTT; CDR3: CASSVARPGELFF
J: TRBJ1-1; size: many; V: TRBV6-5; D: NA; DNA: TGTGCCAGCAGTTACGGACGGGGGGTGAGGAACACTGAAGCTTTCTTT; CDR3: CASSYGRGVRNTEAFF
J: TRBJ2-1; size: few; V: TRBV5-1; D: NA; DNA: TGCGCCAGCAGGTCTGGTTCTGGGGCCTACAATGAGCAGTTCTTC; CDR3: CASRSGSGAYNEQFF
J: TRBJ2-1; size: NA; V: TRBV5-1; D: TRBD2; DNA: TGCGCCAGCAGCTCCGCAGGTAGGAGCGGGAGGGCCTGGTCCTTCGTAGAGCAGTTCTTC; CDR3: CASSSAGRSGRAWSFVEQFF
J: TRBJ1-5; size: NA; V: TRBV3-1; D: TRBD1; DNA: TGTGCCAGCAGTCCTTCAGGGGGGAATCAGCCCCAGCATTTT; CDR3: CASSPSGGNQPQHF
J: TRBJ1-2; size: NA; V: TRBV11-2; D: NA; DNA: TGTGCCAGCAGCGAGCGGGTCTGGGACTATGGCTACACCTTC; CDR3: CASSERVWDYGYTF
J: TRBJ2-7; size: NA; V: TRBV29-1; D: NA; DNA: TGCAGCGGATCCGACGGCTACGAGCAGTACTTC; CDR3: CSGSDGYEQYF
J: TRBJ1-6; size: NA; V: TRBV4-1; D: NA; DNA: TGCGCCAGCAGCCAAGATCTGGCGAGCAGCGTCTCACCCCTCCACTTT; CDR3: CASSQDLASSVSPLHF
J: TRBJ1-5; size: few; V: TRBV7-2; D: TRBD1; DNA: TGTGCCAGCAGCTTAAGGACAGGGAATCAGCCCCAGCATTTT; CDR3: CASSLRTGNQPQHF
J: TRBJ2-5; size: many; V: TRBV5-1; D: TRBD2; DNA: TGCGCCAGCAGCTTGGGTCTAGCGGGTCGACAAGAGACCCAGTACTTC; CDR3: CASSLGLAGRQETQYF
J: TRBJ1-1; size: NA; V: TRBV3-1; D: NA; DNA: TGTGCCAGCAGCCCTCCCGCGGGGACGGAAGCTTTCTTT; CDR3: CASSPPAGTEAFF
J: TRBJ2-7; size: NA; V: TRBV9; D: NA; DNA: TGTGCCAGCAGCCCGTCCGGGGCGGCTCCTGGGGAGCAGTACTTC; CDR3: CASSPSGAAPGEQYF
J: TRBJ2-1; size: few; V: TRBV5-1; D: NA; DNA: TGCGCCAGCAGCTTCGGCGGGAACTACAATGAGCAGTTCTTC; CDR3: CASSFGGNYNEQFF
J: TRBJ2-2; size: NA; V: TRBV6-1; D: NA; DNA: TGTGCCAGCAGACTGATAGGCACCGGGGAGCTGTTTTTT; CDR3: CASRLIGTGELFF
J: TRBJ2-5; size: NA; V: TRBV4-1; D: TRBD2; DNA: TGCGCCAGCAGCCAACAAACTAGCGGGGGGCGTGGGACCCAGTACTTC; CDR3: CASSQQTSGGRGTQYF
J: TRBJ2-7; size: NA; V: TRBV12-3/TRBV12-4; D: NA; DNA: TGTGCCAGCAGTTTAGCGCGGGGCAGGTTGTGGGAGCAGTACTTC; CDR3: CASSLARGRLWEQYF
J: TRBJ2-2; size: few; V: TRBV15; D: NA; DNA: TGTGCCACCAGCAGATCTAGACAAAGGGGGAGGGAGCTGTTTTTT; CDR3: CATSRSRQRGRELFF
J: TRBJ2-5; size: NA; V: TRBV2; D: TRBD1; DNA: TGTGCCAGCAGCCCCGACAGGGGCCAAGAGACCCAGTACTTC; CDR3: CASSPDRGQETQYF
J: TRBJ2-7; size: NA; V: TRBV3-1; D: TRBD1; DNA: TGTGCCAGCAGCCGAACGGACAGGGTCTACGAGCAGTACTTC; CDR3: CASSRTDRVYEQYF
J: TRBJ2-7; size: NA; V: TRBV4-1; D: NA; DNA: TGCGCCAGCAGCCATAGTGGCAGCGAGCAGTACTTC; CDR3: CASSHSGSEQYF
J: TRBJ2-6; size: NA; V: TRBV19; D: NA; DNA: TGTGCCAGTGGGACCGCTTTCTGGGCCTCTGGGGCCAACGTCCTGACTTTC; CDR3: CASGTAFWASGANVLTF
J: TRBJ2-1; size: NA; V: TRBV27; D: TRBD2; DNA: TGTGCCAGCATCCGAGGGACTAGCGGGGTTCCGCGCAATGAGCAGTTCTTC; CDR3: CASIRGTSGVPRNEQFF
J: TRBJ2-2; size: few; V: TRBV4-2; D: NA; DNA: TGTGCCAGCAGCCAAGTAGGGGGAACCCGCGGCGGGGAGCTGTTTTTT; CDR3: CASSQVGGTRGGELFF
J: TRBJ2-3; size: NA; V: TRBV20-1; D: TRBD2; DNA: TGCAGTGCGCCTATCCTAGCGGTCACAGATACGCAGTATTTT; CDR3: CSAPILAVTDTQYF
J: TRBJ1-1; size: few; V: TRBV5-1; D: NA; DNA: TGCGCCAGCAGCTTGGCCGCGGGAGTAGTTGCTGAAGCTTTCTTT; CDR3: CASSLAAGVVAEAFF
J: TRBJ2-7; size: NA; V: TRBV7-8; D: NA; DNA: TGTGCCAGCAGCTTAGTCAGGGTTACCTACGAGCAGTACTTC; CDR3: CASSLVRVTYEQYF
J: TRBJ2-7; size: NA; V: TRBV27; D: TRBD1; DNA: TGTGCCAGCAGCCCCATCGGACAGGGGGGTAGCGAGCAGTACTTC; CDR3: CASSPIGQGGSEQYF
J: TRBJ2-4; size: few; V: TRBV6-1; D: NA; DNA: TGTGCCACCCTGTCGGCTACCAAAAACATTCAGTACTTC; CDR3: CATLSATKNIQYF
J: TRBJ2-6; size: NA; V: TRBV5-5; D: NA; DNA: TGTGCCAGCAGCGAAACAGCGACCTCTGGGGCCAACGTCCTGACTTTC; CDR3: CASSETATSGANVLTF
J: TRBJ2-3; size: medium-sized; V: TRBV6-4; D: TRBD2; DNA: TGTGCCAGCAGTGGGACTAGCGGGGGTACAGATACGCAGTATTTT; CDR3: CASSGTSGGTDTQYF
J: TRBJ1-6; size: few; V: TRBV6-1; D: NA; DNA: TGTGCCAGCAGTGAACCTTCGGGGACCTCTAATTCACCCCTCCACTTT; CDR3: CASSEPSGTSNSPLHF
J: TRBJ2-5; size: NA; V: TRBV4-1; D: TRBD2; DNA: TGCGCCAGCAGCCGAATACTAGCGTCCCAAGAGACCCAGTACTTC; CDR3: CASSRILASQETQYF
J: TRBJ2-1; size: few; V: TRBV20-1; D: NA; DNA: TGCAGTGCTAGAGATCTACGAGGGGGGGGTTTCTTC; CDR3: CSARDLRGGGFF
J: TRBJ2-1; size: NA; V: TRBV24-1; D: TRBD1; DNA: TGTGCCACCAGTGGAACCCAGGGGGCGCGTGGAGAGCAGTTCTTC; CDR3: CATSGTQGARGEQFF
J: TRBJ2-3; size: NA; V: TRBV29-1; D: NA; DNA: TGCAGCGTTGCACGCTTGCTAGAGACAGATACGCAGTATTTT; CDR3: CSVARLLETDTQYF